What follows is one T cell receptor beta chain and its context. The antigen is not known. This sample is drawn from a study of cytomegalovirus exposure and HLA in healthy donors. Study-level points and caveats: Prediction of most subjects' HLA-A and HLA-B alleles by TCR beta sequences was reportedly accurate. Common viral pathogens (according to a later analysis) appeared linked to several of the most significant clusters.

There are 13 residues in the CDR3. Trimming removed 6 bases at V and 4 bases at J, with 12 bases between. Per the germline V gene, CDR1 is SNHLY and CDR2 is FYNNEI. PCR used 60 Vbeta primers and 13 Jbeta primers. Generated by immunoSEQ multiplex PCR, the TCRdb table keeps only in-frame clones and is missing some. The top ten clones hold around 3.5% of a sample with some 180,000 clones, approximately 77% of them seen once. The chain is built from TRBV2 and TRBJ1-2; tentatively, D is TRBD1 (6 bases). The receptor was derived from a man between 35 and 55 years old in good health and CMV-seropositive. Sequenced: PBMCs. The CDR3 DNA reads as TGTGCCAGCAGGGCAGGGGTCACCTATGGCTACACCTTC. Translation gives CASRAGVTYGYTF.